The T cell receptor beta chain under discussion was sequenced for a study of molecular identifiers for immune sequencing clone quantification. Library preparation followed earlier protocols using designated TCR primers. TCRdb called the PCR reads again in MiXCR, with one record for every CDR3 protein. The repertoire holds approximately 12,000 distinct CDR3 sequences, with roughly 16% as singletons. The CDR3 consists of 14 residues. Germline V gene lookup returns CDR1 SGHRS and CDR2 YFSETQ. The V end lost 2 bases, the J end lost 3 bases, and 12 bases lay between the germline ends. The sequence came from a human donor in good health. Some libraries in this study had Jurkat cell RNA spiked in. Material for sequencing was naive CD8+ T cells from blood, with Jurkat cell RNA spiked in. Subset defined: FACS-sorted CD8+CD4-CCR7+CD45RA+ naive T cells. The rearrangement uses TRBV5-1 and TRBJ2-7; no clear D. The CDR3 reads CASSFNTDLYEQYF. The CDR3 DNA is TGCGCCAGCAGCTTTAATACAGACCTCTACGAGCAGTACTTC.